This TCR beta chain derives from a study of blood T cell repertoires in COVID-19. Study overall: The United States, Italy and Spain supplied acute and convalescent COVID-19 samples.

CDR3 length equals 16 residues. Germline CDR1 LGHDT, CDR2 YNNKEL (reference sequence). J gave up 4 bases and V 1 base, and 6 bases lay outside the gene matches. Profiling relied on immunoSEQ multiplex PCR, and the TCRdb table lists in-frame clones only, not all of them. This repertoire shows roughly 290,000 clones, around 85% found once; its top ten account for more than 4%. The rearrangement uses TRBV3-1 (or the pseudogene TRBV3-2) and TRBJ2-1; 8 bases agree with TRBD2. This clonotype originated in a woman in her twenties or thirties who had recovered from COVID-19. The specimen was PBMCs or T cells enriched from blood (not recorded which). Here the CDR3 reads CASSQAALAAYNEQFF. CDR3 sequence (DNA): TGTGCCAGCAGCCAAGCGGCACTAGCGGCTTACAATGAGCAGTTCTTC.